This TCR beta chain emerged from a study of metastatic and nonmetastatic thyroid tumors. At the level of the study: Both malignant and benign thyroid patients supplied peripheral blood and tumor or nodule tissue samples, across which the repertoires of these patients were then compared.

As processed by the authors: Researchers built a distant-metastasis classifier for papillary thyroid cancer that drew on CDR3 differences across clinicopathological groups. Via MiXCR, TCRdb re-called the PCR reads. What appears here as the V and J calls and clone size reflects TCRdb's work, not the paper's. The sample gives 15,000 to 20,000 clones, 15% to 19% of which show up once; roughly a sixth is in the top ten. Points on this clone: What it binds is unknown. A clone one base away is much larger, so this may be a read error.

Trimming cost V 6 bases and J 9 bases; bases outside gene matches: 8. Germline CDR1 and CDR2: DFQATT and SNEGSKA (reference sequence). The CDR3 spans 13 residues. General study findings and limits: Benign nodules reportedly had significantly lower TCR beta diversity than malignant thyroid tumors in blood and tumor.

Thyroid surgery was performed in patients who had received no treatment beforehand. The source is a female donor with papillary thyroid cancer or a benign thyroid nodule (not recorded which). Some clones in this sample may be carry-over from other donors' samples. The V call is TRBV20-1, the J call TRBJ2-2, with 9 bases fitting TRBD1. Material for sequencing was blood. The CDR3 nucleotides read TGCAGTGCAGGGACAGGGAGGGCCTGGGAGCTGTTTTTT. It codes for CSAGTGRAWELFF.